The sequence of this TCR beta chain was determined in a study of vaccination and CD4 T cells after COVID-19. Findings and limits, study-wide: From about 20 to 38, the median of SARS-CoV-2-reactive clonotypes rose without reaching significance.

The CDR3 is 14 residues long. Unmatched junction bases numbered 9, after V lost 6 bases and J lost 7 bases. CDR1 is DFQATT, CDR2 SNEGSKA, per germline (reference sequence). Oncomine TCR Beta short-read sequencing was applied to DNA from cultured CD4+ T cells. One entry per CDR3 protein, called by TCRdb with MiXCR from the PCR reads. The top ten hold 7.5% to 9% of the sample, which has about 10,000 distinct CDR3 sequences, approximately 75% seen once. Noted treatment: approximately nine-day PBMC culture with coronavirus spike peptide pools or control peptides (ViraFEST assay). About this clonotype itself: Its cognate antigen is unknown.

This chain uses TRBV20-1 with TRBJ2-1; 10 bases agree with TRBD1. The sample was CD4+ T cells from blood, cultured in vitro. This clonotype was sampled from a human donor who had recovered from COVID-19. CDR3 DNA sequence: TGCAGTGCAAAGGGACAGGGGCAACTTAATGAGCAGTTCTTC. Translating gives CSAKGQGQLNEQFF.